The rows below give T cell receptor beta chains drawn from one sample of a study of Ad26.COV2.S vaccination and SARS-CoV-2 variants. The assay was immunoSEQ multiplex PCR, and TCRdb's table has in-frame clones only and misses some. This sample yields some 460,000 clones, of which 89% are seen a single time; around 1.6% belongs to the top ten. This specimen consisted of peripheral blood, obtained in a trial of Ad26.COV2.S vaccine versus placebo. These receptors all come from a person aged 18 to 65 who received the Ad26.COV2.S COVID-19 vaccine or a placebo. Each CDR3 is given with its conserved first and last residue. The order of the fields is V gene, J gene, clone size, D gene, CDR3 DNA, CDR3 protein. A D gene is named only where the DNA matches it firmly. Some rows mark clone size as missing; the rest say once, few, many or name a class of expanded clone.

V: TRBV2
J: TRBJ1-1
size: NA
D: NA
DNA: TGTGCCAGCATGGGGACTGAAGCTTTCTTT
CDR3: CASMGTEAFF

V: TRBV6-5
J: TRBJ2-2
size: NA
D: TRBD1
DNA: TGTGCCAGCAGTTACAGGGGGCGCGTGTACACCGGGGAGCTGTTTTTT
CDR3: CASSYRGRVYTGELFF

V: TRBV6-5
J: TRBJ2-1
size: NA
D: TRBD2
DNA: TGTGCCAGCAGGACTAGCGGGAGCAATTACAATGAGCAGTTCTTC
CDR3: CASRTSGSNYNEQFF

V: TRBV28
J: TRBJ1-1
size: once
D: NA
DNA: TGTGCCAGTGTTATCCGAGCGAACACTGAAGCTTTCTTT
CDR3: CASVIRANTEAFF

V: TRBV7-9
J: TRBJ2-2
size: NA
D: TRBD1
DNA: TGTGCCAGCAGCTTCTGGGACAGGGATACCGGGGAGCTGTTTTTT
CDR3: CASSFWDRDTGELFF

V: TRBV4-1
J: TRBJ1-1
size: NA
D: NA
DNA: TGCGCCAGCAGCCCCGGCCAGGGGACTCTGACGACTGAAGCTTTCTTT
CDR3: CASSPGQGTLTTEAFF

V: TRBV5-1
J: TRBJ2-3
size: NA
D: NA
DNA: TGCGCCAGCAGCCTCCGACTAGGAAGCACAGATACGCAGTATTTT
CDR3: CASSLRLGSTDTQYF

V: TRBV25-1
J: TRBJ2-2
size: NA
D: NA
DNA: TGTGCCAGCAGTGAATTCGGGCCCCGAGGAGAGCTGTTTTTT
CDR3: CASSEFGPRGELFF

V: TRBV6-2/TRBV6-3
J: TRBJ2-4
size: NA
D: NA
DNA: TGTGCCAGCAGTTCCCCGAGGCTAGCCAAAAACATTCAGTACTTC
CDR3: CASSSPRLAKNIQYF

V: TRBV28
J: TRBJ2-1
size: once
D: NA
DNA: TGTGCCAGCAGTCAGGCTAGCCTCCCTTACAATGAGCAGTTCTTC
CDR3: CASSQASLPYNEQFF

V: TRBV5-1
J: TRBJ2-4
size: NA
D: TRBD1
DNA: TGCGCCAGCAGCTTGGAGGGACAGCAAAACATTCAGTACTTC
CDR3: CASSLEGQQNIQYF

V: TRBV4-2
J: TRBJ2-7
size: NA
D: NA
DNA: TGTGCCAGCAGCCAAGAACATGCAGTACCCTCCTACGAGCAGTACTTC
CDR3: CASSQEHAVPSYEQYF

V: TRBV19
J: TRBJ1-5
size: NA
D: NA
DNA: TGTGCCAGTAGTATAAGTTCCGGCAATCAGCCCCAGCATTTT
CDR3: CASSISSGNQPQHF

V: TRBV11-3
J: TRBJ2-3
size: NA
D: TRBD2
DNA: TGTGCCAGCAGCACTAGCGGGGGGGTGTTTGGCACAGATACGCAGTATTTT
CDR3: CASSTSGGVFGTDTQYF

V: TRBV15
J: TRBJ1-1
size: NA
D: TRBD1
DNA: TGTGCCACCGGCGGTCGGGACAGAAAAAAGAACACTGAAGCTTTCTTT
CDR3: CATGGRDRKKNTEAFF

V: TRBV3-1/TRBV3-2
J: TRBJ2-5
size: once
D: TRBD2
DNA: TGTGCCAGCAGCCCGGGACTAGCGGGGGGGCTCTGGCCCGAGACCCAGTACTTC
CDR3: CASSPGLAGGLWPETQYF

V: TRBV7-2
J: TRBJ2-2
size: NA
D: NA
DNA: TGTGCCAGCAGCTTTTTCTCGAACACCGGGGAGCTGTTTTTT
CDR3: CASSFFSNTGELFF

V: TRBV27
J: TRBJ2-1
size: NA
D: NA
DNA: TGTGCCAGCAGCAAACAGGGCCAGGTGAGGCAGTTCTTC
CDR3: CASSKQGQVRQFF

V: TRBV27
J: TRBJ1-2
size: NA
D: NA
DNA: TGTGCCAGCAGACAACAGGGTAAGGATGGCTACACCTTC
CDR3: CASRQQGKDGYTF

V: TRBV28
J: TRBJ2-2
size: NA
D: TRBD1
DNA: TGTGCCAGCAGTTCCGGGACAGTAAACACCGGGGAGCTGTTTTTT
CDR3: CASSSGTVNTGELFF

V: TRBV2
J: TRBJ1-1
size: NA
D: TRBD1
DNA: TGTGCCAGCAAACGACAGGGGATGAACACTGAAGCTTTCTTT
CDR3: CASKRQGMNTEAFF

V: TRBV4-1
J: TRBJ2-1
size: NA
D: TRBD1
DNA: TGCGCCAGCAGCCTGCCCGGACAGGGGAGACGGAATGAGCAGTTCTTC
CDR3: CASSLPGQGRRNEQFF

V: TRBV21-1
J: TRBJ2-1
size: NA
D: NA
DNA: TGTGCCAGCAGCAAAACCCCAGGGCTCCTCTACAATGAGCAGTTCTTC
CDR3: CASSKTPGLLYNEQFF

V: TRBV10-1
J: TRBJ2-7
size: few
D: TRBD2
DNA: TGCGCCACCGGGGGGACTCTCCTGGGGGAGCAGTACTTC
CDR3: CATGGTLLGEQYF

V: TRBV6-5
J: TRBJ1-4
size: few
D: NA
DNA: TGTGCCAGCAGTTACCTCCTGGGGGGGACCGAAAAACTGTTTTTT
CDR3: CASSYLLGGTEKLFF

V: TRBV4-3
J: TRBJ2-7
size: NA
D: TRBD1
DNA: TGCGCCAGCAGCCAAGCGCTAGGGACAGGGACCTACGAGCAGTACTTC
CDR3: CASSQALGTGTYEQYF

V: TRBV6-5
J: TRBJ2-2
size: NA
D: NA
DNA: TGTGCCAGCAGTTTCGGACAGTCCGGGGAGCTGTTTTTT
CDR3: CASSFGQSGELFF

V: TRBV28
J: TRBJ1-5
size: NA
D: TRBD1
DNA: TGTGCCAGCACGGCCGGGACAGGGGTTTTCCAGCCCCAGCATTTT
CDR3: CASTAGTGVFQPQHF

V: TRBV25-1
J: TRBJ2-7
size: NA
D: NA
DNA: TGTGCCAGCAGTGAATACTCCGGGGAGGACGAGCAGTACTTC
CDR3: CASSEYSGEDEQYF

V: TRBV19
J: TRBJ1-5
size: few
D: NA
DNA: TGTGCCAGTCATCAACAGCCCCAGCATTTT
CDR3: CASHQQPQHF

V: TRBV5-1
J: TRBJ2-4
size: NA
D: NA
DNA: TGCGCCAGCAGCTCCCAACCGGGAGCCAAAAACATTCAGTACTTC
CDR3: CASSSQPGAKNIQYF

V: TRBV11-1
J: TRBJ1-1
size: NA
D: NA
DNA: TGTGCCAGCAGCTTGGGACACGTCGTCACTGAAGCTTTCTTT
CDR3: CASSLGHVVTEAFF

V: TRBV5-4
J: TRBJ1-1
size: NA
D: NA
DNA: TGTGCCAGCAGCTTGGGGTCTGCCAGGGGGAACACTGAAGCTTTCTTT
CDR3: CASSLGSARGNTEAFF

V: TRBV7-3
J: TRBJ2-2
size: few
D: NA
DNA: TGTGCCAGCAGCATTCAGGGGTCCACCGGGGAGCTGTTTTTT
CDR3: CASSIQGSTGELFF

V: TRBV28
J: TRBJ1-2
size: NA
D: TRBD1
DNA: TGTGCCAGCAGTTTATGGACAGGGGGGAATGGCTACACCTTC
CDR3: CASSLWTGGNGYTF

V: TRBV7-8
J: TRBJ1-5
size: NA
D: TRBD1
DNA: TGTGCCAGCAGCTTAGAAGGGACAGGCAGTCATCAGCCCCAGCATTTT
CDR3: CASSLEGTGSHQPQHF

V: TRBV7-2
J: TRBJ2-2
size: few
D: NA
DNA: TGTGCCAGCAGCTCACTCAGGGCGGGCACCGGGGAGCTGTTTTTT
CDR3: CASSSLRAGTGELFF

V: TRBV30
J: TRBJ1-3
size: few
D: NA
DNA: TGTGCCTGGACGCTTGGAAACACCATATATTTT
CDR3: CAWTLGNTIYF

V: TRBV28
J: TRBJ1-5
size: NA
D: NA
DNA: TGTGCCAGCAGCCTCTCCGACAGAGCCAATCAGCCCCAGCATTTT
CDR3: CASSLSDRANQPQHF

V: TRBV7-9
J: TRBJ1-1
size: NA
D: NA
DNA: TGTGCCAGCAGCTTAGCGCGAGGAGGGGGTGAAGCTTTCTTT
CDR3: CASSLARGGGEAFF

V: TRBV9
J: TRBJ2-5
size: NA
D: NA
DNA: TGTGCCAGCAGCGTAGAAGAGGGGGAGACCCAGTACTTC
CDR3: CASSVEEGETQYF

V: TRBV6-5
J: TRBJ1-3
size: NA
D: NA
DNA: TGTGCCAGCAGTTACTCAGGGGCTGGAAACACCATATATTTT
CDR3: CASSYSGAGNTIYF

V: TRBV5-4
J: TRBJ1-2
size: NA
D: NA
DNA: TGTGCCAGCAGCTTGGAGGCGGAGCCTCGCTATGGCTACACCTTC
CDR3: CASSLEAEPRYGYTF

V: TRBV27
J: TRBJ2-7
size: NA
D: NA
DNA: TGTGCCAGCAGACTTGGGACGGGGACCTACGAGCAGTACTTC
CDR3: CASRLGTGTYEQYF

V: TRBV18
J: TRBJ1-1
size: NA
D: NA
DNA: TGTGCCAGCTCACCACCCAGCATGAACACTGAAGCTTTCTTT
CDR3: CASSPPSMNTEAFF

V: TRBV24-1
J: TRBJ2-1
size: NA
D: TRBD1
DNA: TGTGCCACCAGCGAGGGACAGCAGGGGTACAATGAGCAGTTCTTC
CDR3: CATSEGQQGYNEQFF

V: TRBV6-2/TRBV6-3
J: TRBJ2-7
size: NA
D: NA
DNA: TGTGCCAGCAGTTACATAGCAATCTCCTACGAGCAGTACTTC
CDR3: CASSYIAISYEQYF

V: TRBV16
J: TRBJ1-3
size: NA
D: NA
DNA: TGTGCCAGCAGCCGCCCGGGCACTGGAAACACCATATATTTT
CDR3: CASSRPGTGNTIYF

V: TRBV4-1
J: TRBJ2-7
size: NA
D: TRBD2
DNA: TGCGCCAGCAGCCCCGGGACTAGCGGGAGCTCCTACGAGCAGTACTTC
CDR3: CASSPGTSGSSYEQYF

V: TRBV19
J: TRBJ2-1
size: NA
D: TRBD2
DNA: TGTGCCAGTAGGTCCGGGACTAGCGGCCACAATGAGCAGTTCTTC
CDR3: CASRSGTSGHNEQFF

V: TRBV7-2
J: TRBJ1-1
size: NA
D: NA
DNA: TGTGCCAGCAGCTTAGAAGCGAGGGCCCACACTGAAGCTTTCTTT
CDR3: CASSLEARAHTEAFF

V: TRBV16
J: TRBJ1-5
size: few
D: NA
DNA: TGTGCCAGCAGCCGTGGACGGACTAGCAATCAGCCCCAGCATTTT
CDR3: CASSRGRTSNQPQHF

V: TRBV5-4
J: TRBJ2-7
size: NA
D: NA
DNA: TGTGCCAGCAGCAGGGGACCGTCCTACGAGCAGTACTTC
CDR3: CASSRGPSYEQYF

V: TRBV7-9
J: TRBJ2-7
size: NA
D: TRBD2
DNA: TGTGCCAGCAGCTTAGCCGGGACTAGCGGGAGAGGCGAGCAGTACTTC
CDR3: CASSLAGTSGRGEQYF

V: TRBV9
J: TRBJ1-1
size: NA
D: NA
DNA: TGTGCCAGCAACTCGGGGTTTGTGAACACTGAAGCTTTCTTT
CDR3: CASNSGFVNTEAFF

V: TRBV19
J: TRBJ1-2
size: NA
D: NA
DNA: TGTGCCAGTAATCTCGGACAGTATGGCTACACCTTC
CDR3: CASNLGQYGYTF

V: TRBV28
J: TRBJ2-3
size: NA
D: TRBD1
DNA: TGTGCCAGCAGTTCCCGGACAGGACCCACAGATACGCAGTATTTT
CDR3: CASSSRTGPTDTQYF

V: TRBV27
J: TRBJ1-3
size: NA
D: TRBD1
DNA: TGTGCCAGCAGTTCTCGGGACAGGGCTGGAAACACCATATATTTT
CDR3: CASSSRDRAGNTIYF

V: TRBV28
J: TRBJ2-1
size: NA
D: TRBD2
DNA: TGTGCCAGCAGTTTTTTTGGCGGGAGCAATGAGCAGTTCTTC
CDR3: CASSFFGGSNEQFF

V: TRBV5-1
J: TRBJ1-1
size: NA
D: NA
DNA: TGCGCCAGCAGCCTAAACGGACAGAGGGGGACTGAAGCTTTCTTT
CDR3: CASSLNGQRGTEAFF